These 4 T cell receptor beta chains came from one sample sequenced in a study of fetal regulatory T cell absence and autoimmunity (dated by TCRdb to about 2017). The library was prepared using the immunoSEQ multiplex PCR assay. In its TCRdb copy, this immuneACCESS table keeps in-frame sequences only and misses some clones. Where compared with another copy, unresolved V genes explain less than half of these, and the others have no known cause. Within this sample are just over 45,000 clones, with approximately 80% of them counted one time only. The top ten clones comprise less than 0.5% of the sample. The sample consisted of cord blood. These TCRs come from a newborn boy with IPEX syndrome.

In this sample, this clone turned up once. The chain joins TRBV5-1 to TRBJ1-1; a weak D match, TRBD1 (6 bases). The CDR3 totals 15 residues. Trimming left V 0 bases short and J 0 bases short, with 9 bases between. The germline V gene has CDR1 SGHRS and CDR2 YFSETQ. The CDR3 DNA is TGCGCCAGCAGCTTGGGTGGGGACATGAACACTGAAGCTTTCTTT. Protein product: CASSLGGDMNTEAFF.

This chain joins TRBV11-2 and TRBJ1-2; D perhaps matches TRBD1 (5 bases). V was pared by 2 bases and J by 6 bases, with 10 bases between. Germline V lookup: CDR1 SGHAT, CDR2 FQNNGV. CDR3 length equals 13 residues. The CDR3 region has the DNA TGTGCCAGCAGCTTAAGGAGGGGCGATGGCTACACCTTC. This gives the protein CASSLRRGDGYTF.

The chain joins TRBV4-3 to TRBJ2-1; 11 bases map to TRBD2. Trimming took 1 base from V and 6 from J; bases not matched to a gene: 11. The CDR3 runs to 18 residues. CDR1 and CDR2 (germline): LGHNA, YSLEER. CDR3 nucleotide sequence: TGCGCCAGCAGCCAAGGTTCAAGAGCTAGCGGGGGGCCCAATGAGCAGTTCTTC. It translates to CASSQGSRASGGPNEQFF.

This sequence joins TRBV4-2 and TRBJ2-1; 8 nucleotides line up with TRBD2. CDR3 length equals 17 residues. V lost 1 base, J lost 5 bases, and 10 bases stayed unmatched. The V gene's germline CDR1 is LGHNA and CDR2 YNFKEQ. The CDR3 DNA follows: TGTGCCAGCAGCCAAGGCCGGGGGGGCGGACTAAACAATGAGCAGTTCTTC. Encoded protein: CASSQGRGGGLNNEQFF.